This TCR beta chain was obtained from a study of regulatory T cells in long-lasting Graves disease. This clonotype was detected many times. The CDR3 consists of 13 residues. Germline V gene data show CDR1 as SNHLY and CDR2 as FYNNEI. The V gene lost 6 bases and the J gene lost 5 bases, with 14 bases spanning the gap. Relying on iRepertoire HTBI primers and Arm-PCR of CDR3 regions, the team built TCR beta libraries. TCRdb independently ran MiXCR on the multiplex PCR reads; one entry per CDR3 protein. The sample has 400,000 to 450,000 distinct CDR3 sequences, around 14% seen once. This sample's time point: newly diagnosed GD, antithyroid drugs for less than 3 months. Following extraction of RNA from PBMCs, that RNA was used to make the TCR library. The same sample was also used in a study of T cells in Graves' hyperthyroidism and ophthalmopathy.

The source was peripheral blood mononuclear cells (PBMCs), collected at new diagnosis, from a patient treated with antithyroid drugs. This chain uses TRBV2 with TRBJ2-7; D might be TRBD1 or TRBD2, each matching 6 bases. The receptor's source is a woman aged 30 to 39 with Graves disease. The CDR3 sequence is CASRGGNSHEQYF. DNA for the CDR3: TGTGCCAGCAGAGGGGGGAATAGCCACGAGCAGTACTTC.